These 8 T cell receptor beta chains were all obtained from the same sample, sequenced in a study of shared clonotypes between healthy human individuals. Produced via immunoSEQ multiplex PCR; TCRdb's table is partial and in-frame only. The table includes roughly 1 million clones, around 76% detected once. Sequenced input: memory CD4+ T cells sorted from blood. Subset in this sample: CD45RA-negative fraction. The receptors originated from a man between 18 and 35 years old in good health.

This clone has just a few counts. J is TRBJ2-3 and V is TRBV4-2; 9 bases agree with TRBD2. V shed 1 base and J 2 bases; nucleotides not matched to a gene: 7. The CDR3 is 17 amino acids. Germline-derived CDR1 and CDR2 are LGHNA and YNFKEQ. The CDR3 DNA sequence: TGTGCCAGCAGCCAAGGGGTAAGCGGGGGGCACACAGATACGCAGTATTTT. Its protein is CASSQGVSGGHTDTQYF.

This clone was recorded only once. The chain links TRBV7-2 to TRBJ2-2, with 8 nucleotides matching TRBD2. CDR3 length: 13 residues. V shed 4 bases and J 8 bases; nucleotides not matched to a gene: 3. Germline V lookup: CDR1 SGHTA, CDR2 FQGNSA. The CDR3 reads CASSSASGGELFF. Here the CDR3 DNA reads TGTGCCAGCAGCTCCGCTAGCGGGGGGGAGCTGTTTTTT.

This clone was seen a handful of times. The genes are TRBV5-5 and TRBJ2-7; TRBD1 matches at 7 bases. The CDR3 is 14 amino acids. Per germline, CDR1 SGHKS and CDR2 YYEKEE (reference sequence). V dropped 3 bases and J dropped 3; count of bases not matched to a gene: 6. The CDR3 nucleotides read TGTGCCAGCAGCTCAAGTACAGGGGTCTACGAGCAGTACTTC. Translation: CASSSSTGVYEQYF.

This clone was recorded a few times. This rearrangement joins TRBV2 to TRBJ2-7, with 9 positions matching TRBD2. V lost 0 bases, J lost 6 bases, and 9 bases stayed unmatched. This CDR3 has 16 amino acids. CDR1 is SNHLY and CDR2 is FYNNEI in the germline V gene. The DNA for the CDR3 is TGTGCCAGCAGTGAAGCGCCGCGGGGGGGGCGGAGCGAGCAGTACTTC. Protein: CASSEAPRGGRSEQYF.

The genes are TRBV7-8 and TRBJ2-5, with 7 bases fitting TRBD1. The junction had 0 bases not matched to a gene; V was cut back by 1 base and J by 7 bases. CDR1 is SGHVS and CDR2 is FQNEAQ in the germline V gene. This CDR3 comprises 12 residues. CDR3: CASSLDRGTQYF. CDR3 in DNA: TGTGCCAGCAGCTTAGACAGGGGGACCCAGTACTTC. Variable domain in full (rest from reference TRBV7-8 and TRBJ2-5): GAGVSQSPRYKVAKRGQDVALRCDPISGHVSLFWYQQALGQGPEFLTYFQNEAQLDKSGLPSDRFFAERPEGSVSTLKIQRTQQEDSAVYLCASSLDRGTQYFGPGTRLLVL.

There are a few counts of this clone. Sequence at one end of the junction differs from germline and may be a read error. The chain carries TRBV7-7 and TRBJ2-1, with 11 bases matching TRBD2. The CDR3 is 15 amino acids. The germline V gene encodes CDR1 SSHAT and CDR2 FNYEAQ (reference sequence). In DNA, the CDR3 is TGTGCTAGCAGCGCCAGACTAGCGGGAACTGATGAGCAGTTCTTC. Protein sequence: CASSARLAGTDEQFF.

This clone was detected once. The chain is built from TRBV6-6 and TRBJ1-1, with D unclear. The V gene's germline CDR1 is MNHNY and CDR2 SVGAGI (reference sequence). The CDR3 is made up of 15 amino acids. With 3 bases removed from V and 0 bases from J, the gap between germline ends came to 11 bases. The CDR3 is CASSYAGAVNTEAFF. The CDR3 bases are TGTGCCAGCAGTTATGCGGGTGCGGTGAACACTGAAGCTTTCTTT.

As for this clone: This CDR3 is also generated by other DNA sequences in the sample. The V call is TRBV18, the J call TRBJ2-5, with 9 nucleotides matching TRBD2. The CDR3 loop spans 16 amino acids. CDR1 and CDR2 from the germline V gene are KGHSH and LQKENI. V trimming: 3 bases; J trimming: 2 bases; junction bases outside the gene matches: 7. CDR3 loop: CASSPLTSGAQETQYF. In nucleotides, the CDR3 is TGTGCCAGCTCACCCCTGACTAGCGGAGCACAAGAGACCCAGTACTTC.